A selection of T cell receptor beta chains follows, all from one sample in a study of OX40 agonist ivuxolimab in advanced cancers. TCRdb's table, derived via immunoSEQ multiplex PCR, lists solely in-frame clones and lacks some. The repertoire includes fewer than 85,000 clones, 80% to 90% of them detected once, and around 2% sits in the top ten. Specimen: CD4+ or CD8+ T cells sorted from blood, collected in a trial of the OX40 agonist ivuxolimab. All receptors derive from an adult with an advanced solid tumor such as melanoma, head and neck, liver or kidney cancer. Both conserved end residues are part of each CDR3. A D gene is named only where the DNA matches it firmly. Not all rows give a size; the values are once, few, many and, for expanded clones, a class.

D	length	size	J	V	DNA	CDR3
TRBD2	16	-	TRBJ2-3	TRBV9	TGTGCCAGCAGCGTAGCTTTAGCGGGTACCACAGATACGCAGTATTTT	CASSVALAGTTDTQYF
-	14	-	TRBJ2-3	TRBV4-2	TGTGCCAGCAGCCCACGACTAGTCGCAGATACGCAGTATTTT	CASSPRLVADTQYF
-	16	-	TRBJ2-2	TRBV29-1	TGCAGCGTCCCCGGGGGAAGGAACGCGAACACCGGGGAGCTGTTTTTT	CSVPGGRNANTGELFF
-	14	few	TRBJ1-3	TRBV15	TGTGCCACCAGCAGAGGCGGACAAGGAAACACCATATATTTT	CATSRGGQGNTIYF
TRBD2	15	-	TRBJ2-1	TRBV7-7	TGTGCCAGCAGCTTAGGAGGGACTAGCGGGGAGGAGCAGTTCTTC	CASSLGGTSGEEQFF
TRBD2	16	-	TRBJ2-1	TRBV15	TGTGCCACCAGCAGAGCCCTAGCGGGGGGAACCAATGAGCAGTTCTTC	CATSRALAGGTNEQFF
TRBD2	14	-	TRBJ2-5	TRBV2	TGTGCCAGCAGCGGACTAGCGGGGGCCGTTACGGTGTACTTC	CASSGLAGAVTVYF
TRBD1	15	-	TRBJ1-6	TRBV19	TGTGCCAGTAGTATAGTTACAGGGGAAAATTCACCCCTCCACTTT	CASSIVTGENSPLHF
-	15	-	TRBJ1-6	TRBV11-2	TGTGCCAGCAGCTTAGAAACAGGGACCAATTCACCCCTCCACTTT	CASSLETGTNSPLHF
-	12	-	TRBJ2-7	TRBV10-3	TGTGCCATCGGAGGCAGGGTCGACGAGCAGTACTTC	CAIGGRVDEQYF
-	14	-	TRBJ2-5	TRBV10-3	TGTGCCATCAGTGAAGGGCAGGGGAAAGAGACCCAGTACTTC	CAISEGQGKETQYF
-	14	-	TRBJ2-5	TRBV5-1	TGCGCCAGCAGCTTGGCGGCAGGGTTAGAGACCCAGTACTTC	CASSLAAGLETQYF
TRBD1	14	-	TRBJ1-1	TRBV6-1	TGTGCCAGCAGTGAAGTTACAGGGGACACTGAAGCTTTCTTT	CASSEVTGDTEAFF
-	14	-	TRBJ1-2	TRBV5-4	TGTGCCAGCAGCTTGGGCTTGGCTCCTTATGGCTACACCTTC	CASSLGLAPYGYTF
TRBD1	15	once	TRBJ2-5	TRBV7-8	TGTGCCAGCAGCTTAAACAGGGGACGCCAAGAGACCCAGTACTTC	CASSLNRGRQETQYF
TRBD2	15	-	TRBJ2-7	TRBV6-4	TGTGCCAGCAGTGAAGGCCCCTGGGGGGGCTACGAGCAGTACTTC	CASSEGPWGGYEQYF
TRBD1	15	-	TRBJ2-1	TRBV7-3	TGTGCCAGCAGCTCCGGGACAGGGCCCTACAATGAGCAGTTCTTC	CASSSGTGPYNEQFF
TRBD1	15	-	TRBJ2-2	TRBV9	TGTGCCAGCAGCGTAGGGGACAGAACCAACGGGGAGCTGTTTTTT	CASSVGDRTNGELFF
-	22	-	TRBJ1-5	TRBV4-2	TGTGCCAGCAGCCAAGATGTTGGAGGTCAGGGGAATTTGGGATATAGCAATCAGCCCCAGCATTTT	CASSQDVGGQGNLGYSNQPQHF
TRBD1	15	-	TRBJ2-7	TRBV27	TGTGCCAGCAGTTTACGGACAGGTGGGAGCTACGAGCAGTACTTC	CASSLRTGGSYEQYF
-	13	-	TRBJ1-2	TRBV6-5	TGTGCCAGCAGTTTGGGACCGGCCTATGGCTACACCTTC	CASSLGPAYGYTF
-	15	-	TRBJ2-5	TRBV19	TGTGCCAGTAGTATGGGGCAGGGAATCCAAGAGACCCAGTACTTC	CASSMGQGIQETQYF
TRBD2	17	-	TRBJ2-3	TRBV19	TGTGCCAGTAGCTCCAGGCCGGGGGGTCCCAACACAGATACGCAGTATTTT	CASSSRPGGPNTDTQYF
-	16	-	TRBJ2-3	TRBV28	TGTGCCAGCAGTCTAATGAGGGGTTCTCGCACAGATACGCAGTATTTT	CASSLMRGSRTDTQYF
TRBD1	13	-	TRBJ2-7	TRBV7-9	TGTGCCAGCAGCTCAGACAGGGTCCACGAGCAGTACTTC	CASSSDRVHEQYF
-	15	-	TRBJ1-4	TRBV5-1	TGCGCCAGCAGCTACTCGGGACAATCTAATGAAAAACTGTTTTTT	CASSYSGQSNEKLFF
-	13	-	TRBJ2-3	TRBV7-2	TGTGCCAGCAGCTACCTAATCACAGATACGCAGTATTTT	CASSYLITDTQYF
-	12	-	TRBJ1-2	TRBV2	TGTGCCAGCAGTATAGGGCCTGATGGCTACACCTTC	CASSIGPDGYTF
TRBD1	15	once	TRBJ2-3	TRBV2	TGTGCCAGCAGTCGACAGGGCCGTCAGCCAGATACGCAGTATTTT	CASSRQGRQPDTQYF
-	13	-	TRBJ1-1	TRBV19	TGTGCCAGTAGCAGGGTTCTGAACACTGAAGCTTTCTTT	CASSRVLNTEAFF
-	14	-	TRBJ2-5	TRBV9	TGTGCCAGCAGCGTAGACCGGGCCCTAGAGACCCAGTACTTC	CASSVDRALETQYF
-	15	-	TRBJ2-6	TRBV5-4	TGTGCCAGCAGCTTGACAGTCCCTGGGGCCAACGTCCTGACTTTC	CASSLTVPGANVLTF
TRBD1	15	-	TRBJ2-2	TRBV6-4	TGTGCCAGCAGTGACCATGGACAGGGGATCGGGGAGCTGTTTTTT	CASSDHGQGIGELFF
-	13	-	TRBJ1-6	TRBV30	TGTGCCTGGGGACCGAACAGGGTATCACCCCTCCACTTT	CAWGPNRVSPLHF
-	13	-	TRBJ1-4	TRBV29-1	TGCAGCGTTCTGCCCGCAACTAATGAAAAACTGTTTTTT	CSVLPATNEKLFF
TRBD1	16	-	TRBJ2-3	TRBV4-3	TGCGCCAGCAGCCAAGATTGGACAGGCAGCACAGATACGCAGTATTTT	CASSQDWTGSTDTQYF
-	13	-	TRBJ2-5	TRBV6-1	TGTGCCAGCAGTGAATACGCGGGAGAGACCCAGTACTTC	CASSEYAGETQYF
-	15	-	TRBJ2-7	TRBV7-2	TGTGCCAGCAGCCGATCTATAAGGAGCTCCTACGAGCAGTACTTC	CASSRSIRSSYEQYF
-	13	-	TRBJ1-1	TRBV19	TGTGCCAGTAGTATGGTAGGGAAGCCTGAAGCTTTCTTT	CASSMVGKPEAFF
TRBD1	12	-	TRBJ2-7	TRBV4-2	TGTGCCAGCAGCTCCACAGGGGGCGAGCAGTACTTC	CASSSTGGEQYF
-	15	-	TRBJ1-1	TRBV18	TGTGCCAGCTCACCGGGGCCGGTGTTGAACACTGAAGCTTTCTTT	CASSPGPVLNTEAFF
-	14	once	TRBJ2-3	TRBV25-1	TGTGCCAGCAGTGACCCCCCAACATCGTATACGCAGTATTTT	CASSDPPTSYTQYF
TRBD2	13	-	TRBJ2-3	TRBV29-1	TGCAGCGTTCTTAGCGGGACGACAGATACGCAGTATTTT	CSVLSGTTDTQYF
TRBD2	18	-	TRBJ2-2	TRBV4-2	TGTGCCAGCAGCCCCGAGCGGGGGGATTGGAGGGGAACCGGGGAGCTGTTTTTT	CASSPERGDWRGTGELFF
TRBD2	16	-	TRBJ2-5	TRBV7-2	TGTGCCAGCAGCTTACTAGCGGGGGGGCCCGAGGAGACCCAGTACTTC	CASSLLAGGPEETQYF
TRBD1	14	-	TRBJ2-7	TRBV2	TGTGCCAGCGGGGGACAGGGGACCCTGAGGGAGCAGTACTTC	CASGGQGTLREQYF
-	19	few	TRBJ1-6	TRBV28	TGTGCCAGCAGTTATATGGGGCCAAACGCGGGCTCCTATAATTCACCCCTCCACTTT	CASSYMGPNAGSYNSPLHF
TRBD1	15	-	TRBJ2-2	TRBV6-1	TGTGCCAGCAGGGGGGACAGGGGGGACACCGGGGAGCTGTTTTTT	CASRGDRGDTGELFF
-	13	-	TRBJ1-5	TRBV7-9	TGTGCCAGCAGCTTAGAAGGGGATCAGCCCCAGCATTTT	CASSLEGDQPQHF
TRBD2	16	few	TRBJ2-2	TRBV7-8	TGTGCCAGCAGGCAGGCGTCTAGCGGGGAGACCGGGGAGCTGTTTTTT	CASRQASSGETGELFF
-	13	-	TRBJ1-4	TRBV19	TGTGCCACCGCGGTCAAGGGTGATGAAAAACTGTTTTTT	CATAVKGDEKLFF
-	14	-	TRBJ2-1	TRBV5-1	TGCGCCAGCAGCCCGGAGGGATTAAACAATGAGCAGTTCTTC	CASSPEGLNNEQFF
-	14	-	TRBJ1-4	TRBV2	TGTGCCAGCAGCCCGACCGTGAGGCTCGAAAAACTGTTTTTT	CASSPTVRLEKLFF
-	14	-	TRBJ2-2	TRBV6-6	TGTGCCAGCAGGAAGACCAGGGAAACCGGGGAGCTGTTTTTT	CASRKTRETGELFF
TRBD1	14	-	TRBJ2-2	TRBV2	TGTGCCACCCAGAGGGACAGGGTGACCGGGGAGCTGTTTTTT	CATQRDRVTGELFF
TRBD2	16	-	TRBJ2-5	TRBV7-7	TGTGCCAGCAGCTTAGCACTAGCGGGGGGATTGACGACCCAGTACTTC	CASSLALAGGLTTQYF
TRBD1	15	-	TRBJ1-1	TRBV6-5	TGTGCCAGCAGACGTGAGACAGGGGGGAACACTGAAGCTTTCTTT	CASRRETGGNTEAFF
-	15	-	TRBJ1-5	TRBV4-1	TGCGCCAGCAGCCAAGAAGTATGGGGGGATCAGCCCCAGCATTTT	CASSQEVWGDQPQHF
-	12	-	TRBJ2-1	TRBV12-5	TGTGCTAGTGGTTTGGCAGTTGATGAGCAGTTCTTC	CASGLAVDEQFF
-	14	-	TRBJ1-4	TRBV7-9	TGTGCCAGCAGCTTTAGGGGAATGCGAGAAAAACTGTTTTTT	CASSFRGMREKLFF